This is a list of T cell receptor beta chains from one sample in a study of blood T cell repertoires in COVID-19. Repertoires were generated with immunoSEQ multiplex PCR, while TCRdb's copy carries only in-frame clones and drops some. The table shows some 60,000 clones, with 84% occurring only once. The sample taken for sequencing was peripheral blood. These receptors came from a man older than 75 with COVID-19, enrolled during active disease. Both conserved end residues are part of each CDR3. The D gene is left open where the match is weak. Size is stated for part of the rows, as once, few or many counts, or as a class when the clone is expanded.

clone_size,d_call,cdr3_length,j_call,v_call,cdr3_aa,cdr3_nt
-,-,15,TRBJ1-1,TRBV3-1/TRBV3-2,CASSQDPGGTTEAFF,TGTGCCAGCAGCCAAGATCCTGGAGGGACGACTGAAGCTTTCTTT
-,-,14,TRBJ1-6,TRBV30,CAWSLARGGSPLHF,TGTGCCTGGAGCCTCGCCCGGGGAGGATCACCCCTCCACTTT
-,-,14,TRBJ1-1,TRBV25-1,CASSVNRKNTEAFF,TGTGCCAGCAGTGTAAACAGAAAGAACACTGAAGCTTTCTTT
-,-,15,TRBJ1-1,TRBV5-1,CASSSGQPRDTEAFF,TGCGCCAGCAGCTCGGGACAACCTCGGGACACTGAAGCTTTCTTT
-,-,15,TRBJ2-7,TRBV6-2/TRBV6-3,CASSYVGGRSYEQYF,TGTGCCAGCAGTTACGTGGGGGGAAGATCCTACGAGCAGTACTTC
-,TRBD2,15,TRBJ2-3,TRBV6-5,CASSYPSGGAWTQYF,TGTGCCAGCAGTTATCCCAGCGGGGGGGCGTGGACGCAGTATTTT
few,TRBD1,16,TRBJ1-3,TRBV7-2,CASSFHAGGSGNTIYF,TGTGCCAGCAGCTTTCATGCAGGGGGGTCTGGAAACACCATATATTTT
-,TRBD1,15,TRBJ1-2,TRBV19,CASRANRGRDHGYTF,TGTGCCAGTCGGGCAAACAGGGGGCGAGACCATGGCTACACCTTC
-,TRBD1,15,TRBJ2-5,TRBV5-1,CASRRRTGGQETQYF,TGCGCCAGCAGGCGTCGGACAGGGGGACAAGAGACCCAGTACTTC
-,TRBD1,13,TRBJ1-2,TRBV12-3/TRBV12-4,CATEGDSLYGYTF,TGTGCCACCGAGGGGGACAGCTTATATGGCTACACCTTC
-,-,14,TRBJ2-1,TRBV10-3,CAISLREDYNEQFF,TGTGCCATCAGCCTCAGGGAGGACTACAATGAGCAGTTCTTC
-,-,12,TRBJ1-2,TRBV7-9,CASSPGEYGYTF,TGTGCCAGCAGCCCGGGGGAGTATGGCTACACCTTC
-,TRBD2,16,TRBJ2-1,TRBV18,CASSPRTSGGDNEQFF,TGTGCCAGCTCACCAAGGACTAGCGGGGGGGACAATGAGCAGTTCTTC
-,TRBD2,16,TRBJ2-1,TRBV7-3,CASSPEYGGVYNEQFF,TGTGCCAGCAGCCCCGAGTATGGGGGGGTATACAATGAGCAGTTCTTC
-,-,13,TRBJ1-2,TRBV5-6,CASSLASNYGYTF,TGTGCCAGCAGCTTGGCATCTAACTATGGCTACACCTTC
-,-,14,TRBJ2-2,TRBV3-1/TRBV3-2,CASSQRSRGGELFF,TGTGCCAGCAGCCAAAGGAGTAGGGGCGGGGAGCTGTTTTTT
-,TRBD1,13,TRBJ1-1,TRBV28,CASSKGQGSEAFF,TGTGCCAGCAGTAAGGGACAGGGGAGTGAAGCTTTCTTT
-,TRBD1,16,TRBJ1-2,TRBV2,CASSVRGQGGSYGYTF,TGTGCCAGCAGTGTTAGGGGGCAGGGCGGATCCTATGGCTACACCTTC
-,-,17,TRBJ1-3,TRBV18,CASSPPSGGISGNTIYF,TGTGCCAGCTCACCACCGAGTGGAGGCATCTCTGGAAACACCATATATTTT
-,TRBD2,18,TRBJ2-3,TRBV18,CASSRGLAGATGTDTQYF,TGTGCCAGCTCACGGGGACTAGCGGGGGCCACGGGCACAGATACGCAGTATTTT
-,TRBD1,12,TRBJ2-7,TRBV7-8,CASSQGQGATYF,TGTGCCAGCAGCCAAGGACAGGGGGCGACCTACTTC